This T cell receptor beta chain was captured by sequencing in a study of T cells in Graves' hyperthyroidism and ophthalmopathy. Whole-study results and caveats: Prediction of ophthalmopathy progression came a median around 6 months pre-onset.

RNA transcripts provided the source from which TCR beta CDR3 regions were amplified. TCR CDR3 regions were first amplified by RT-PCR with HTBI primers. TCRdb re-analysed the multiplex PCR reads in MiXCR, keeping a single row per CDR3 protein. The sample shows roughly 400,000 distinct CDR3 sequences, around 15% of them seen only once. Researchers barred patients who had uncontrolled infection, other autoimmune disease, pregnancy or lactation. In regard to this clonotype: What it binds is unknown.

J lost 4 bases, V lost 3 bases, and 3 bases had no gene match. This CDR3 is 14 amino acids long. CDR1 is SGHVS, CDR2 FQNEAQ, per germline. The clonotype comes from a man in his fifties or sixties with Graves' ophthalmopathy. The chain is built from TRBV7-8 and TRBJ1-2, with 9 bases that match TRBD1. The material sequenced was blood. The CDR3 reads CASSFGTGLYGYTF. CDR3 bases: TGTGCCAGCAGCTTCGGGACAGGGCTCTATGGCTACACCTTC.